Sequencing of this T cell receptor beta chain was carried out in a study of blood T cell repertoires in COVID-19. V was pared by 5 bases and J by 7 bases, with 3 bases of the junction left unmatched. This CDR3 is 12 amino acids long. CDR1 and CDR2 from the germline V gene are SNHLY and FYNNEI. In terms of age and location, participants ranged from roughly 18 to 89 years and lived in approximately 24 US areas. TCRdb keeps only in-frame clones here, not all; method: immunoSEQ multiplex PCR. The sample has just over 300,000 clones; about 89% are singletons. The chain joins TRBV2 to TRBJ2-3; TRBD2 aligns across 7 bases. The sequenced sample was PBMCs or T cells enriched from blood (not recorded which). The receptor was derived from a woman in her 40s who had recovered from COVID-19. CDR3 sequence (DNA): TGTGCCAGCAGTACTAGCGTTAATACGCAGTATTTT. Residues: CASSTSVNTQYF.